This T cell receptor (beta chain) was found in a study of identical twins. Study observations and caveats: Analyses of zero insertions could, in part, be confounded by invariant MAIT and iNKT cells. Where beta out-of-frame sequences were concerned, excess twin sharing was weaker.

As concerns this clonotype: Antigen specificity is unknown.

Template switching added a universal primer site, and cDNA bore unique molecular identifiers. TCRdb reprocessed the 5' RACE reads with MiXCR, giving one entry per CDR3 protein. In the table there are some 500,000 distinct CDR3 sequences, approximately 14% of which are singletons. The same data also went into a second study, on yellow fever vaccine responses in identical twins. In that study: In identical twins, vaccine T cell responses appeared partly shared and partly individual.

The sequencing input was CD4+ T cells sorted from blood. The receptor comes from a woman aged 18-30 years in good health.

The chain's CDR3 is CASSQGTGVTYEQYF. CDR3 in DNA: TGTGCCAGCAGCCAAGGGACAGGGGTGACCTACGAGCAGTACTTC. The rearrangement uses TRBV3-1 and TRBJ2-7; 9 bases fit TRBD1. CDR1 is LGHDT, CDR2 YNNKEL, per germline (reference sequence). CDR3 length equals 15 residues. V lost 1 base, J lost 2 bases, and 3 bases stayed unmatched.